Each of the 30 T cell receptor beta chains below was sequenced from the same sample in a study of blood T cell repertoires in COVID-19. Some clones are missing from TCRdb's copy, which holds only in-frame ones; the method was immunoSEQ multiplex PCR. The sample lists 25,000 to 35,000 clones, 92% occurring once. Specimen: peripheral blood. These receptors came from a man aged 45-65 years with active COVID-19.

The sample holds one count of this clone. The chain employs TRBV6-5 and TRBJ2-2; TRBD1 might be the D (6 bases). The CDR3 is 14 amino acids. The germline CDR1 and CDR2 sequences are MNHEY and SVGAGI. The V and J ends lost 10 bases and 1 base respectively, with 13 bases between them. CDR3 residues: CATSGDMNTGELFF. Written as DNA, the CDR3 is TGTGCCACGTCCGGGGACATGAACACCGGGGAGCTGTTTTTT.

This rearrangement joins TRBV30 to TRBJ2-2; D is unclear. Germline CDR1 is GTSNPN and CDR2 is SVGIG (reference sequence). This CDR3 comprises 14 residues. V was trimmed by 4 bases and J by 6 bases, leaving 15 bases between them. The CDR3 DNA sequence: TGTGCCTGGAAGTATGGTCCTAGGCCCGGGGAGCTGTTTTTT. It is translated as CAWKYGPRPGELFF.

V gene TRBV7-9 combines with J gene TRBJ2-3, with 11 bases fitting TRBD2. Germline assignment: CDR1 SEHNR and CDR2 FQNEAQ (reference sequence). The J segment lost 2 bases and the V segment lost 5 bases, leaving 3 bases of the junction unmatched. This CDR3 has 15 residues. Here the CDR3 reads CASSPTSGNTDTQYF. The CDR3 region has the DNA TGTGCCAGCAGCCCGACTAGCGGGAACACAGATACGCAGTATTTT.

This chain links TRBV18 with TRBJ1-4, with 9 positions matching TRBD1. Trimming removed 3 bases from V and 6 bases from J; junction bases left unmatched: 8. This CDR3 is 16 amino acids long. Germline V CDR1 and CDR2: KGHSH, LQKENI. CDR3 amino acids: CASSPPGQGRYEKLFF. For the CDR3, the DNA is TGTGCCAGCTCACCCCCGGGACAGGGAAGATATGAAAAACTGTTTTTT.

J is TRBJ2-1 and V is TRBV30; D is possibly TRBD2 (5 bases). The CDR3 loop spans 11 amino acids. Germline loops: CDR1 GTSNPN, CDR2 SVGIG (reference sequence). V was shortened by 4 bases and J by 12 bases, with 13 bases between the two germline ends. As DNA, the CDR3 is TGTGCCTGGATTAAGCCCGCGGGGCAGTTCTTC. As protein: CAWIKPAGQFF.

The V gene is TRBV28, the J gene TRBJ2-5; the match to TRBD1 covers 8 bases. The length of the CDR3 is 16 residues. Germline trimming cut 8 bases from V and 2 bases from J; bases unmatched to any gene: 13. Germline V gene sequence: CDR1 MDHEN, CDR2 SYDVKM. The CDR3 sequence: CASSQTGEASQETQYF. DNA of the CDR3: TGTGCCAGCTCCCAGACAGGGGAAGCATCGCAAGAGACCCAGTACTTC.

This sequence joins TRBV2 and TRBJ2-7; tentatively, D is TRBD2 (5 bases). Germline V CDR1 and CDR2: SNHLY, FYNNEI. The ends were cut back, 7 bases at V and 5 bases at J, with 15 bases in the middle. The CDR3 covers 13 residues. The CDR3 loop reads CASTEQEDDEQYF. The CDR3 DNA follows: TGTGCCAGCACCGAGCAGGAGGACGACGAGCAGTACTTC.

The genes are TRBV3-1 (or the pseudogene TRBV3-2) and TRBJ1-3, with D maybe TRBD1 (5 bases). Germline loops: CDR1 LGHDT, CDR2 YNNKEL (reference sequence). Trimming left V 2 bases short and J 4 bases short, with 12 bases between. The CDR3 is 15 amino acids. CDR3 loop: CASSQTQGIGNTIYF. Here the CDR3 DNA reads TGTGCCAGCAGCCAAACGCAGGGAATAGGAAACACCATATATTTT.

The gene calls are TRBV19 and TRBJ2-3; tentatively, D is TRBD1 (6 bases). This CDR3 comprises 16 residues. V lost 6 bases and J 2 bases, leaving 18 bases between the germline ends. Germline CDR1 and CDR2: LNHDA and SQIVND (reference sequence). The CDR3 protein is CASSSQGIPTTDTQYF. The CDR3, as DNA: TGTGCCAGTAGCTCCCAGGGGATCCCCACCACAGATACGCAGTATTTT.

This chain connects TRBV30 to TRBJ1-4, with no clear D. Germline lookup yields CDR1 GTSNPN and CDR2 SVGIG (reference sequence). The CDR3 runs 11 residues. The chain's CDR3 is CARQLNEKLFF. The CDR3 DNA reads as TGTGCGAGGCAGCTAAATGAAAAACTGTTTTTT. Full variable domain (rest looked up from reference TRBV30 and TRBJ1-4): SQTIHQWPATLVQPVGSPLSLECTVEGTSNPNLYWYRQAAGRGLQLLFYSVGIGQISSEVPQNLSASRPQDRQFILSSKKLLLSDSGFYLCARQLNEKLFFGSGTQLSVL.

The chain links TRBV12-3 or TRBV12-4 to TRBJ1-2; D possibly corresponds to TRBD1 (5 bases). The germline V and J ends were trimmed by 4 bases and 5 bases, with 8 bases remaining between them. This CDR3 is 12 amino acids long. The CDR3 spells CASSWTSYGYTF. The CDR3 bases are TGTGCCAGCAGTTGGACATCTTATGGCTACACCTTC.

The chain links TRBV7-3 to TRBJ2-5, with D hard to call. CDR1 is SGHTA and CDR2 is FQGTGA in the germline V gene. V was pared by 3 bases and J by 5 bases, with 10 bases between. The CDR3 totals 13 residues. CDR3 nucleotide sequence: TGTGCCAGCAGCTTTGGAGCTCGGGAGACCCAGTACTTC. Its protein product is CASSFGARETQYF.

V usage is TRBV7-9 and J usage is TRBJ2-1; 7 bases align to TRBD2. CDR1 is SEHNR, CDR2 FQNEAQ, per germline (reference sequence). V lost 0 bases and J lost 5; bases outside the gene matches: 16. This CDR3 has 19 amino acids. The CDR3 coding sequence is TGTGCCAGCAGCTTAGCTGGACTAGTTCACCCCCTAACTAACAATGAGCAGTTCTTC. Its protein is CASSLAGLVHPLTNNEQFF.

The chain joins TRBV9 to TRBJ1-3, with TRBD1 matching 7 bases. Germline V lookup: CDR1 SGDLS, CDR2 YYNGEE. With V trimmed by 3 bases and J by 4 bases, 7 bases remained unmatched. The CDR3 spans 15 residues. The CDR3: CASSDDRDLGNTIYF. CDR3 sequence (DNA): TGTGCCAGCAGCGACGACAGGGACTTGGGAAACACCATATATTTT.

V gene TRBV6-2 or TRBV6-3 combines with J gene TRBJ2-1; 13 bases agree with TRBD2. V dropped 2 bases and J dropped 6; count of bases not matched to a gene: 4. Germline-derived CDR1 and CDR2 are MNHEY and SVGEGT. The CDR3 is made up of 16 amino acids. DNA of the CDR3: TGTGCCAGCAGTTACGGACTAGCGGGAGAGGCCAATGAGCAGTTCTTC. Amino acids: CASSYGLAGEANEQFF.

The chain couples TRBV20-1 to TRBJ2-7; 7 bases align to TRBD2. The CDR3 consists of 12 residues. J lost 12 bases, V lost 3 bases, and 11 bases had no gene match. Germline assignment: CDR1 DFQATT and CDR2 SNEGSKA (reference sequence). Here the CDR3 reads CSASRRELATYF. As DNA, the CDR3 is TGCAGTGCTAGTCGGCGGGAGCTAGCGACGTACTTC.

The chain employs TRBV24-1 and TRBJ2-3; D is perhaps TRBD1 (6 bases). The germline V gene encodes CDR1 KGHDR and CDR2 SFDVKD. V lost 1 base to trimming and J lost 2 bases, with 9 bases between them. This CDR3 contains 15 residues. The CDR3 region has the DNA TGTGCCACCAGTGATTTAGGGGGACCCACAGATACGCAGTATTTT. It yields the protein CATSDLGGPTDTQYF.

V gene TRBV12-1 combines with J gene TRBJ2-1; TRBD1, the table's D call, was not compared with the DNA. TRBV12-1 corresponds to a pseudogene. The CDR3 contains 16 residues. CDR3 loop: CASSFSGAATYNEQFF. In DNA, the CDR3 is TGTGCCAGCAGCTTTAGTGGGGCAGCAACTTACAATGAGCAGTTCTTC.

This chain joins TRBV5-1 and TRBJ1-4; D gene ambiguous. The V and J ends lost 3 bases and 8 bases respectively, with 11 bases between them. CDR3 length: 13 amino acids. Per the germline V gene, CDR1 is SGHRS and CDR2 is YFSETQ. The CDR3 sequence: CASSSDTAEKLFF. The CDR3 DNA sequence: TGCGCCAGCAGCTCCGACACAGCCGAAAAACTGTTTTTT.

This sequence joins TRBV7-9 and TRBJ2-2, with TRBD2 matching over 10 bases. The CDR3 contains 16 residues. The germline V gene has CDR1 SEHNR and CDR2 FQNEAQ (reference sequence). V lost 3 bases, J lost 1 base, and 2 bases stayed unmatched. The DNA for the CDR3 is TGTGCCAGCAGCTTCCTAGCGGGAGTGAACACCGGGGAGCTGTTTTTT. Its translation is CASSFLAGVNTGELFF.

The J gene is TRBJ1-6, the V gene TRBV4-1, with D uncertain. Germline CDR1 is MGHRA and CDR2 is YSYEKL. Trimming stripped 3 bases from V and 5 bases from J, with 11 bases between. CDR3 length: 15 residues. CDR3 protein: CASSHEGRNNSPLHF. The CDR3 DNA reads TGCGCCAGCAGCCATGAGGGTCGGAATAATTCACCCCTCCACTTT.

The chain recombines TRBV19 with TRBJ2-3, with 8 positions matching TRBD2. The germline V gene encodes CDR1 LNHDA and CDR2 SQIVND (reference sequence). Trimming removed 0 bases from V and 2 bases from J; junction bases left unmatched: 7. The CDR3 length is 17 residues. For the CDR3, the DNA is TGTGCCAGTAGTATAGATCTGTTAGCGGGACACACAGATACGCAGTATTTT. Its translation is CASSIDLLAGHTDTQYF.

The V and J genes are TRBV11-2 and TRBJ2-5; the match to TRBD1 covers 8 bases. Per the germline V gene, CDR1 is SGHAT and CDR2 is FQNNGV. The CDR3 consists of 17 residues. Trimming took 0 bases from V and 0 from J; bases not matched to a gene: 6. CDR3 DNA sequence: TGTGCCAGCAGCTTAGAGGTCCAGGGGGCGTACCAAGAGACCCAGTACTTC. Translation: CASSLEVQGAYQETQYF.

V and J are TRBV13 and TRBJ1-2, with a tentative D call TRBD1 (5 bases). Germline V gives CDR1 PRHDT, CDR2 FYEKMQ (reference sequence). Trimming stripped 2 bases from V and 7 bases from J, with 11 bases between. The CDR3 is made up of 13 amino acids. The CDR3 reads CASSLRGRGGYTF. The CDR3 DNA follows: TGTGCCAGCAGCTTACGAGGGAGGGGTGGCTACACCTTC. The variable domain in full, with the rest retrieved from reference TRBV13 and TRBJ1-2, is AAGVIQSPRHLIKEKRETATLKCYPIPRHDTVYWYQQGPGQDPQFLISFYEKMQSDKGSIPDRFSAQQFSDYHSELNMSSLELGDSALYFCASSLRGRGGYTFGSGTRLTVV.

The genes are TRBV4-2 and TRBJ2-7, with 8 positions matching TRBD2. J lost 4 bases, V lost 0 bases, and 5 bases had no gene match. The germline CDR1 and CDR2 sequences are LGHNA and YNFKEQ. The CDR3 runs 15 residues. CDR3 sequence: CASSQEETSAYEQYF. CDR3 bases: TGTGCCAGCAGCCAAGAAGAGACTAGCGCTTACGAGCAGTACTTC.

V is TRBV5-6 and J is TRBJ2-2; 9 bases line up with TRBD2. The CDR3 loop spans 16 amino acids. Germline CDR1 and CDR2: SGHDT and YYEEEE. The ends lost 0 bases at V and 4 bases at J; junction bases unmatched: 4. The CDR3, as DNA: TGTGCCAGCAGCTTGGGAGCGGGGGGTCCCACCGGGGAGCTGTTTTTT. Translated: CASSLGAGGPTGELFF.

The CDR3 DNA reads as TGCGCCAGCAGCTTGCTCAGGGAAAATGAGCAGTTCTTC. Its protein product is CASSLLRENEQFF. V and J are TRBV5-1 and TRBJ2-1, with D possibly matching TRBD1 (5 bases). The V end was cut by 1 base, the J end by 7 bases, with 9 bases between. Germline CDR1 SGHRS, CDR2 YFSETQ. This CDR3 has 13 amino acids.

The chain uses TRBV7-8 and TRBJ2-5, with 9 nucleotides matching TRBD1. Trimming at V came to 3 bases and at J to 5 bases, leaving 1 base not matched to a gene. The CDR3 runs 13 residues. The V gene's germline CDR1 is SGHVS and CDR2 FQNEAQ. The CDR3 nucleotides are TGTGCCAGCAGCTTGGACAGGGGTGAGACCCAGTACTTC. Protein product: CASSLDRGETQYF.

The V gene is TRBV5-1, the J gene TRBJ2-2; 7 bases match TRBD2. This CDR3 region has 16 residues. CDR1 is SGHRS, CDR2 YFSETQ, per germline. V trimming: 2 bases; J trimming: 4 bases; junction bases outside the gene matches: 8. Written as DNA, the CDR3 is TGCGCCAGCAGCTTTGATCCGGGAGGAGGCACCGGGGAGCTGTTTTTT. Protein sequence: CASSFDPGGGTGELFF. The complete variable domain, with remaining parts taken from reference TRBV5-1 and TRBJ2-2, reads KAGVTQTPRYLIKTRGQQVTLSCSPISGHRSVSWYQQTPGQGLQFLFEYFSETQRNKGNFPGRFSGRQFSNSRSEMNVSTLELGDSALYLCASSFDPGGGTGELFFGEGSRLTVL.

J is TRBJ1-1 and V is TRBV20-1, with D tentatively TRBD1 (6 bases). From germline, CDR1 is DFQATT and CDR2 SNEGSKA (reference sequence). V was cut by 3 bases and J by 0 bases, with 11 bases left in between. The CDR3 has 14 residues. The CDR3 DNA follows: TGCAGTGCTAGTCGGGCAGGGGTGAACACTGAAGCTTTCTTT. This codes for CSASRAGVNTEAFF.